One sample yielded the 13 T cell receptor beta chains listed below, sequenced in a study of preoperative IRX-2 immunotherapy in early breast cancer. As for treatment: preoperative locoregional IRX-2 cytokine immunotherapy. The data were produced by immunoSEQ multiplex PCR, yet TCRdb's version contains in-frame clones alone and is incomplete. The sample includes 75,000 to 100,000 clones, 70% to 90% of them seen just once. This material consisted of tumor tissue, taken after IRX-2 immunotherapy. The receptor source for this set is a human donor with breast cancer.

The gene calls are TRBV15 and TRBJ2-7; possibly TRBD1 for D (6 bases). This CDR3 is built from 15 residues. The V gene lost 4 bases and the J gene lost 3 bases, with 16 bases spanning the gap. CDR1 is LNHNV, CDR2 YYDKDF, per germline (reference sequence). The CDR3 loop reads CATSTGQGTDYEQYF. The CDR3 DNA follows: TGTGCCACCAGCACTGGGCAGGGGACGGACTACGAGCAGTACTTC.

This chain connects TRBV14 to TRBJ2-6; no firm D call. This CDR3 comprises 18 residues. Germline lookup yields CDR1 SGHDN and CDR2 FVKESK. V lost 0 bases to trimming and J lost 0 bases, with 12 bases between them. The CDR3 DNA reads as TGTGCCAGCAGCCAAGACCCCCCGTGGGTCTCTGGGGCCAACGTCCTGACTTTC. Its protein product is CASSQDPPWVSGANVLTF.

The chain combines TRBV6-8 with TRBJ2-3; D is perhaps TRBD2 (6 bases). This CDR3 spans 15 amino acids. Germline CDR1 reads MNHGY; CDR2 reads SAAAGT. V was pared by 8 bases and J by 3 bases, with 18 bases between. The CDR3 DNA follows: TGTGCCAGCGGAGCCGGGACTCCCAAAACAGATACGCAGTATTTT. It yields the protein CASGAGTPKTDTQYF.

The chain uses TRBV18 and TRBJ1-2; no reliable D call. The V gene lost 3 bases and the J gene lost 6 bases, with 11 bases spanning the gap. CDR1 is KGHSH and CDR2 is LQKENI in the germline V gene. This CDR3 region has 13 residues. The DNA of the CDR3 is TGTGCCAGCTCACCGGTACAGAGGGATGGCTACACCTTC. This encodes CASSPVQRDGYTF. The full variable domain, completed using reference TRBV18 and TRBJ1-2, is NAGVMQNPRHLVRRRGQEARLRCSPMKGHSHVYWYRQLPEEGLKFMVYLQKENIIDESGMPKERFSAEFPKEGPSILRIQQVVRGDSAAYFCASSPVQRDGYTFGSGTRLTVV.

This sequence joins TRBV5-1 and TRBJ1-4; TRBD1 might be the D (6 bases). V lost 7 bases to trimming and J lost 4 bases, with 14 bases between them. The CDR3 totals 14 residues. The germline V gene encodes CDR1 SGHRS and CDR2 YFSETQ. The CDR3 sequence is CASRTEGGNEKLFF. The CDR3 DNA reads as TGCGCCAGCCGGACGGAAGGGGGTAATGAAAAACTGTTTTTT.

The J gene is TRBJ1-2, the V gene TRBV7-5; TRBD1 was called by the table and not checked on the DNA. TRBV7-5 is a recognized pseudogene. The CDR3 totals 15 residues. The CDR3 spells CASSRDRDPRYGYTF. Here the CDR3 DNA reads TGTGCCAGCAGCCGGGACAGGGACCCTAGGTATGGCTACACCTTC.

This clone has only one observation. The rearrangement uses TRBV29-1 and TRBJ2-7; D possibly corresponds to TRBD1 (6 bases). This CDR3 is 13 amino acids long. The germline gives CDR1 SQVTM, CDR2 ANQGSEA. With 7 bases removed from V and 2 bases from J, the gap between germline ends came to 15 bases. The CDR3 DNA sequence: TGCAGCGGGGTACAGGGTGTCACCTACGAGCAGTACTTC. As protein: CSGVQGVTYEQYF.

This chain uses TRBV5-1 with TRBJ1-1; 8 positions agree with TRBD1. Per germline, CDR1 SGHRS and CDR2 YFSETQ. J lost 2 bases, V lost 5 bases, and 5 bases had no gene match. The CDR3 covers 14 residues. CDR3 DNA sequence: TGCGCCAGCAGTCTGGGACAGGTTAACACTGAAGCTTTCTTT. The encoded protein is CASSLGQVNTEAFF.

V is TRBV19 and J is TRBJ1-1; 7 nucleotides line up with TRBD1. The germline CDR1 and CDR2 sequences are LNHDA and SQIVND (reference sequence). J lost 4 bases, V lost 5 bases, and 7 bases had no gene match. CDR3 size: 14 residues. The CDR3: CASSVQGRFTEAFF. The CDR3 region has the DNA TGTGCCAGTAGTGTACAGGGGAGGTTCACTGAAGCTTTCTTT. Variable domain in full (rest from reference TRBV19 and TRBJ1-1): DGGITQSPKYLFRKEGQNVTLSCEQNLNHDAMYWYRQDPGQGLRLIYYSQIVNDFQKGDIAEGYSVSREKKESFPLTVTSAQKNPTAFYLCASSVQGRFTEAFFGQGTRLTVV.

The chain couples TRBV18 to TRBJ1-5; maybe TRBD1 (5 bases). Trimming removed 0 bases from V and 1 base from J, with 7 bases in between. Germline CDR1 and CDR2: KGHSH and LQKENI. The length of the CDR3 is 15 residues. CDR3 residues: CASSPPGGSNQPQHF. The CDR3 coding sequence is TGTGCCAGCTCACCACCGGGGGGGAGCAATCAGCCCCAGCATTTT.

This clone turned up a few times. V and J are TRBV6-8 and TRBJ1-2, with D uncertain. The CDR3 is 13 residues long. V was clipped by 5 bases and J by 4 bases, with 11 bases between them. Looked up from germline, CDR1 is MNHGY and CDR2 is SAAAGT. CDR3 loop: CASSPKIGYGYTF. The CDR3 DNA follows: TGTGCCAGCAGTCCCAAAATAGGCTATGGCTACACCTTC.

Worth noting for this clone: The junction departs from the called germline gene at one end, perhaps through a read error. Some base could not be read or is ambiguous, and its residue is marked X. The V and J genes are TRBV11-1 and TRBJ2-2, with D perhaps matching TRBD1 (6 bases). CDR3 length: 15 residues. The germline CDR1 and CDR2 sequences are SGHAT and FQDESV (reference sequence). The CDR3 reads CAXSQGTGPTGELFF. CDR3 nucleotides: TGTGCCRGCAGCCAAGGAACAGGGCCCACCGGGGAGCTGTTTTTT.

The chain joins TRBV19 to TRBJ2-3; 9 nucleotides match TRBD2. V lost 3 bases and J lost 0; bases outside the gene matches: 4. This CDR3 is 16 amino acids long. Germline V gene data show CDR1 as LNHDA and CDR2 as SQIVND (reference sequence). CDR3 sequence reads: CASSIEAGGSTDTQYF. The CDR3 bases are TGTGCCAGTAGTATTGAGGCGGGAGGGAGCACAGATACGCAGTATTTT.